The T cell receptor (beta chain) under discussion was sequenced for a study of T cells in Graves' hyperthyroidism and ophthalmopathy. About the research overall: Peripheral blood sampling occurred at initial diagnosis, before any treatment. Study-wide results and caveats: Stable hyperthyroidism was told apart from ophthalmopathy by a model built on 13 V-J features. Expanded thyroid clonotypes (above 0.001) were mostly also found in blood.

In the case of this clonotype: What it recognizes is unknown.

Amplification targeted TCR beta CDR3 regions from RNA transcripts. First-round RT-PCR targeting the TCR CDR3 was performed with the HTBI primer set. TCRdb called the multiplex PCR reads again in MiXCR, with one record for every CDR3 protein. Of about 640,000 distinct CDR3 sequences listed, around 20% are singletons. The ends were cut back, 7 bases at V and 6 bases at J, with 16 bases in the middle. The length of the CDR3 is 14 residues. CDR1 and CDR2 from the germline V gene are LNHDA and SQIVND (reference sequence). This TCR derives from a man aged 30 to 39 with Graves' ophthalmopathy. The sequenced sample was blood. The J gene is TRBJ1-5, the V gene TRBV19; D not certain. The DNA for the CDR3 is TGTGCCAGTACCTCGCTACCCGGCAGTCAGCCCCAGCATTTT. It translates to CASTSLPGSQPQHF.